The 22 T cell receptor beta chains below all came from one sample that was sequenced in a study of blood T cells in healthy people across ages. A second about 7 to 11 cycle PCR used barcoded and J-beta primers. MiXCR, run by TCRdb on the 5' RACE reads, gives a single entry per CDR3 protein. The table has fewer than 900,000 distinct CDR3 sequences, roughly two fifths seen once. Sequenced input: blood. These receptors were taken from a woman aged 60 to 75 in good health.

The rearrangement links TRBV29-1 to TRBJ1-3, with unresolved D. Trimming removed 7 bases at V and 0 bases at J, with 7 bases between. Germline CDR1 and CDR2: SQVTM and ANQGSEA. The CDR3 is 12 residues long. CDR3 nucleotides: TGCAGCGCTCGCAACTCTGGAAACACCATATATTTT. It codes for CSARNSGNTIYF.

This clonotype has only a few counts. V usage is TRBV5-1 and J usage is TRBJ1-6; 7 bases fit TRBD1. Germline values: CDR1 SGHRS, CDR2 YFSETQ. V was clipped by 3 bases and J by 8 bases; unmatched bases: 8. The length of the CDR3 is 15 residues. The CDR3 protein is CASSSTGEDDSPLHF. CDR3 nucleotide sequence: TGCGCCAGCAGCTCAACAGGGGAGGATGATTCACCCCTCCACTTT. The full variable domain, rest sourced from reference TRBV5-1 and TRBJ1-6, is KAGVTQTPRYLIKTRGQQVTLSCSPISGHRSVSWYQQTPGQGLQFLFEYFSETQRNKGNFPGRFSGRQFSNSRSEMNVSTLELGDSALYLCASSSTGEDDSPLHFGNGTRLTVT.

The V call is TRBV4-2, the J call TRBJ1-1; the D gene is possibly TRBD1 (5 bases). The V gene's germline CDR1 is LGHNA and CDR2 YNFKEQ. V lost 1 base to trimming and J lost 3 bases, with 12 bases between them. The CDR3 totals 15 residues. The CDR3 sequence: CASSQGGPWDTEAFF. In DNA form, the CDR3 reads TGTGCCAGCAGCCAAGGGGGACCATGGGACACTGAAGCTTTCTTT.

The gene calls are TRBV3-1 and TRBJ2-2, with TRBD1 as a possible D gene (5 bases). This CDR3 spans 13 amino acids. CDR1 and CDR2 from the germline V gene are LGHDT and YNNKEL (reference sequence). Trimming pared 1 base from V and 8 bases from J, leaving 8 bases between. The CDR3 reads CASSQVRTGELFF. DNA of the CDR3: TGTGCCAGCAGCCAAGTCCGGACAGGGGAGCTGTTTTTT.

This clonotype was detected a few times. This chain joins TRBV10-3 and TRBJ2-1; 7 nucleotides align to TRBD2. V lost 10 bases, J lost 8 bases, and 8 bases stayed unmatched. CDR3 size: 12 residues. Germline CDR1 is ENHRY and CDR2 is SYGVKD. In nucleotides, the CDR3 is TGTGCCACTACCGGGGGAGGGGATGAGCAGTTCTTC. Encoded protein: CATTGGGDEQFF.

This clonotype was seen a handful of times. The rearrangement joins TRBV29-1 to TRBJ1-1; D is possibly TRBD1 (5 bases). Trimming removed 2 bases from V and 2 bases from J, with 12 bases in between. The CDR3 consists of 14 residues. Germline V gene sequence: CDR1 SQVTM, CDR2 ANQGSEA. This CDR3 reads CSVETRGLNTEAFF. CDR3 nucleotide sequence: TGCAGCGTTGAAACGCGGGGCTTAAACACTGAAGCTTTCTTT.

V is TRBV20-1 and J is TRBJ1-4, with D perhaps TRBD1 (5 bases). The germline V gene encodes CDR1 DFQATT and CDR2 SNEGSKA (reference sequence). This CDR3 is 15 amino acids long. Trimming removed 1 base at V and 2 bases at J, with 11 bases between. The CDR3 bases are TGCAGTGCTAGAGGAGTAGGGGCCACTAATGAAAAACTGTTTTTT. Amino acid sequence: CSARGVGATNEKLFF.

As concerns this clonotype: No conserved phenylalanine or tryptophan ends this CDR3, so it is likely a read error. The rearrangement uses TRBV6-5 and TRBJ2-5, with D possibly matching TRBD1 (5 bases). Germline V CDR1 and CDR2: MNHEY, SVGAGI. V shed 5 bases and J shed 1 base, with 5 bases lying between them. The CDR3 has 12 residues. The CDR3 protein is CASSQGQETQYI. The CDR3 nucleotides read TGTGCCAGCAGTCAGGGCCAAGAGACCCAGTACATC.

The V and J genes are TRBV9 and TRBJ2-1; 14 bases match TRBD2. The V gene end was trimmed by 2 bases and the J gene end by 7 bases; junction bases not matched to a gene: 2. This CDR3 has 15 residues. The germline CDR1 and CDR2 sequences are SGDLS and YYNGEE. CDR3 residues: CASSVGLAGVNEQFF. In DNA, the CDR3 is TGTGCCAGCAGCGTGGGACTAGCGGGAGTAAATGAGCAGTTCTTC. The variable domain in full, completed from reference TRBV9 and TRBJ2-1, reads DSGVTQTPKHLITATGQRVTLRCSPRSGDLSVYWYQQSLDQGLQFLIQYYNGEERAKGNILERFSAQQFPDLHSELNLSSLELGDSALYFCASSVGLAGVNEQFFGPGTRLTVL.

This clonotype was recorded at least ten times. The gene calls are TRBV5-1 and TRBJ2-3; D is unresolved. With 0 bases removed from V and 2 bases from J, the gap between germline ends came to 7 bases. The CDR3 runs 14 residues. Looked up from germline, CDR1 is SGHRS and CDR2 is YFSETQ. The CDR3 reads CASSLGRDTDTQYF. CDR3 nucleotide sequence: TGCGCCAGCAGCTTGGGTAGGGACACAGATACGCAGTATTTT.

This clonotype occurred many times. This chain uses TRBV10-3 with TRBJ2-3; TRBD2 aligns across 10 bases. The germline V gene has CDR1 ENHRY and CDR2 SYGVKD. The CDR3 runs to 17 residues. V lost 3 bases to trimming and J lost 0 bases; unmatched junction nucleotides: 6. CDR3 sequence reads: CAISESGLADSTDTQYF. The CDR3 nucleotides are TGTGCCATCAGTGAAAGTGGACTAGCGGATAGCACAGATACGCAGTATTTT.

This clonotype was counted between two and nine times. The chain has TRBV6-5 and TRBJ1-5; D not certain. CDR1 MNHEY and CDR2 SVGAGI come from the germline V gene. The CDR3 runs to 14 residues. With 0 bases removed from V and 3 bases from J, the gap between germline ends came to 6 bases. CDR3 DNA: TGTGCCAGCAGTTACTCCCGGGACAATCAGCCCCAGCATTTT. Protein: CASSYSRDNQPQHF.

The chain uses TRBV9 and TRBJ1-2; D is ambiguous. This CDR3 has 11 residues. Trimming took off 3 bases at V and 6 bases at J, with 6 bases between the two ends. Germline V lookup: CDR1 SGDLS, CDR2 YYNGEE. CDR3 bases: TGTGCCAGCAGCGCACAAAATGGCTACACCTTC. It codes for CASSAQNGYTF.

There are many counts of this clonotype. The chain recombines TRBV7-2 with TRBJ2-1; 8 nucleotides align to TRBD2. V gave up 0 bases and J gave up 14 bases; unmatched junction bases: 15. Looked up from germline, CDR1 is SGHTA and CDR2 is FQGNSA. The CDR3 contains 16 residues. CDR3 amino acids: CASSLAGAGGLGREFF. The CDR3 DNA follows: TGTGCCAGCAGCTTAGCTGGGGCGGGAGGTCTCGGGAGGGAGTTCTTC.

This clonotype was seen only a few times. The chain uses TRBV6-5 and TRBJ2-1, with 10 nucleotides matching TRBD2. This CDR3 is 17 amino acids long. Trimming removed 2 bases from V and 4 bases from J; junction bases left unmatched: 8. Germline CDR1 and CDR2: MNHEY and SVGAGI. The DNA for the CDR3 is TGTGCCAGCAGTTACGGCGACACTAGCGGGACTTACAATGAGCAGTTCTTC. Protein sequence: CASSYGDTSGTYNEQFF.

Points on this clonotype: An end of the junction does not agree with germline; a read error may underlie this. The chain couples TRBV7-8 to TRBJ2-7; D is uncertain. The germline CDR1 and CDR2 sequences are SGHVS and FQNEAQ. The CDR3 is 13 amino acids. The CDR3 is CTSSLGQEYEQYF. The CDR3 DNA reads as TGTACCAGCAGCTTAGGCCAGGAGTACGAGCAGTACTTC.

The V and J genes are TRBV5-4 and TRBJ2-2, with 8 positions matching TRBD2. The CDR3 consists of 15 residues. J was trimmed by 1 base and V by 4 bases; bases with no gene match: 3. CDR1 is SGHNT, CDR2 YYREEE, per germline (reference sequence). CDR3 amino acids: CASSSSGVNTGELFF. CDR3 nucleotides: TGTGCCAGCAGCAGTAGCGGGGTGAACACCGGGGAGCTGTTTTTT.

This clonotype occurred a few times. J is TRBJ1-2 and V is TRBV25-1; the D gene is possibly TRBD1 (5 bases). Trimming pared 8 bases from V and 7 bases from J, leaving 14 bases between. Germline CDR1 reads MGHDK; CDR2 reads SYGVNS. CDR3 size: 12 residues. CDR3 in DNA: TGTGCCAGCCCAAGGGGCGCTGCTGGCTACACCTTC. Protein sequence: CASPRGAAGYTF.

This clonotype was observed a handful of times. The chain combines TRBV25-1 with TRBJ2-3; D unresolved. V shed 3 bases and J shed 6 bases, with 16 bases lying between them. The CDR3 extends over 15 amino acids. Germline CDR1 MGHDK, CDR2 SYGVNS. CDR3 loop: CASSEAARRSDTQYF. The CDR3, as DNA: TGTGCCAGCAGTGAGGCGGCTCGACGGAGCGATACGCAGTATTTT.

This clonotype was counted many times. This chain connects TRBV5-1 to TRBJ2-7; 10 nucleotides line up with TRBD2. In germline, CDR1 is SGHRS, CDR2 YFSETQ. V lost 4 bases to trimming and J lost 5 bases; unmatched junction nucleotides: 9. This CDR3 has 15 residues. The CDR3 region is CASSDGRTSGHEQYF. The CDR3 nucleotides read TGCGCCAGCAGCGACGGAAGGACTAGCGGTCACGAGCAGTACTTC.

The CDR3 nucleotides read TGTGCCAGCAACGTTCGGGGAGAACGTTCTAACTATGGCTACACCTTC. Protein product: CASNVRGERSNYGYTF. This chain uses TRBV6-2 or TRBV6-3 with TRBJ1-2, with D uncertain. The CDR3 has 16 residues. Per germline, CDR1 MNHEY and CDR2 SVGEGT. The germline V and J ends were trimmed by 7 bases and 0 bases, with 18 bases remaining between them.

The chain combines TRBV6-5 with TRBJ2-1; D is perhaps TRBD1 or TRBD2 (6 bases each). V lost 10 bases to trimming and J lost 4 bases, with 14 bases between them. There are 13 residues in the CDR3. Germline V gene data show CDR1 as MNHEY and CDR2 as SVGAGI. This chain's CDR3 is CATGRGLYNEQFF. In nucleotides, the CDR3 is TGTGCCACCGGCCGGGGGCTTTACAATGAGCAGTTCTTC.